This T cell receptor beta chain comes out of a study of cytomegalovirus exposure and HLA in healthy donors. The study, taken as a whole, reports: The study listed 150 to 200 cytomegalovirus-associated TCR beta chains. Most TCR sequences showed up rarely, but some public TCRs showed up in many donors.

The study drew the donors from its roughly 120-subject validation cohort, separate from the approximately 700-subject first cohort. Clones were read by immunoSEQ multiplex PCR, and TCRdb kept only the in-frame ones, dropping some. The data contain a few hundred thousand clones, around 90% of them singletons. Trimming took 0 bases from V and 0 from J, leaving 9 bases between them. Germline CDR1 reads SGHRS; CDR2 reads YFSETQ. This CDR3 has 15 residues. With regard to this clone: Its antigen is undetermined.

The specimen sequenced was PBMCs. The gene calls are TRBV5-1 and TRBJ1-1; D is perhaps TRBD1 (6 bases). The sequence derives from a young man in good health and CMV-seronegative. The CDR3 reads CASSLGGQLNTEAFF. The CDR3 region has the DNA TGCGCCAGCAGCTTGGGAGGACAGCTGAACACTGAAGCTTTCTTT.